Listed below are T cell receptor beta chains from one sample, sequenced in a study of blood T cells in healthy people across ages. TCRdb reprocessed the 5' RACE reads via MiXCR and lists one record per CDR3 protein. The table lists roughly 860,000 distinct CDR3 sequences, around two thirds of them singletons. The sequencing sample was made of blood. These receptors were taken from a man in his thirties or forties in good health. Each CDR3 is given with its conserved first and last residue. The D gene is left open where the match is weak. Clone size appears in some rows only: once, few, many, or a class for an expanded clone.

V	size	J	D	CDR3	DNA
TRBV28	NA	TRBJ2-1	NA	CASSRSAYNEQFF	TGTGCCAGCAGTCGGAGCGCATACAATGAGCAGTTCTTC
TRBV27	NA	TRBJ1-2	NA	CASKRGPNYGYTF	TGTGCCAGCAAGCGGGGCCCAAACTATGGCTACACCTTC
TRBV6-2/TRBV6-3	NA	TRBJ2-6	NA	CASSYSRGANVLTF	TGTGCCAGCAGCTACTCACGTGGGGCCAACGTCCTGACTTTC
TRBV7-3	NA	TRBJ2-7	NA	CANGISYEQYF	TGTGCCAACGGGATCTCCTACGAGCAGTACTTC
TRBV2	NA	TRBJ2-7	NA	CASTGQGYEQYF	TGTGCCAGCACCGGGCAAGGATACGAGCAGTACTTC
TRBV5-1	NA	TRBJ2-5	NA	CASGPLLAQETQYF	TGCGCCAGCGGTCCACTTCTCGCTCAAGAGACCCAGTACTTC
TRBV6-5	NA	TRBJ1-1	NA	CASSYGLDTEAFF	TGTGCCAGCAGTTACGGGTTGGACACTGAAGCTTTCTTT
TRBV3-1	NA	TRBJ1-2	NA	CASSQRDRESGGYTF	TGTGCCAGCAGCCAACGGGACCGTGAGTCGGGCGGCTACACCTTC
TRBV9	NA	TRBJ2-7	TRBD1	CASSRTTGIYEQYF	TGTGCCAGCAGCCGTACGACAGGGATCTACGAGCAGTACTTC
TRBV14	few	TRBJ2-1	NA	CASSQDLAGGVLDEQFF	TGTGCCAGCAGCCAAGATCTCGCAGGTGGAGTTCTCGATGAGCAGTTCTTC
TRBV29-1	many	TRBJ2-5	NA	CSVEGRGVETQYF	TGCAGCGTTGAGGGCAGGGGAGTAGAGACCCAGTACTTC
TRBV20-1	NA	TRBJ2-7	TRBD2	CSARDRRGAIYEQYF	TGCAGTGCTAGAGATCGGCGGGGGGCGATCTACGAGCAGTACTTC
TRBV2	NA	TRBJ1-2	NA	CASSENERYGYTF	TGTGCCAGCAGTGAAAATGAACGGTATGGCTACACCTTC
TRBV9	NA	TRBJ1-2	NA	CASSVDSRRYTF	TGTGCCAGCAGCGTAGACTCCCGGCGCTACACCTTC
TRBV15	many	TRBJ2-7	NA	CATSGWGEQYF	TGTGCCACCAGCGGGTGGGGTGAGCAGTACTTC
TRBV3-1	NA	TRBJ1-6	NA	CASSQVSGVNSPLHF	TGTGCCAGCAGCCAAGTATCAGGGGTAAATTCACCCCTCCACTTT
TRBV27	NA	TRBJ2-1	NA	CASSPSKYNEQFF	TGTGCCAGCAGTCCATCTAAGTACAATGAGCAGTTCTTC
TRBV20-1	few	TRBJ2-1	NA	CSSNEPVSNEQFF	TGCAGTTCCAATGAACCCGTTTCCAATGAGCAGTTCTTC
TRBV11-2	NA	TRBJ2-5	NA	CASSPNQRSQYF	TGTGCCAGCAGCCCCAATCAACGGAGCCAGTACTTC
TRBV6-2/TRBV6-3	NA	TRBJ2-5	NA	CASISRGKQYF	TGTGCCAGCATAAGCAGGGGAAAACAGTACTTC
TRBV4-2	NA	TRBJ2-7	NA	CASSQDLLAGARSEQYF	TGTGCCAGCAGCCAAGATTTACTGGCGGGGGCTAGGAGCGAGCAGTACTTC
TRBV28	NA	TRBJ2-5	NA	CASSFRGFQETQYF	TGTGCCAGCAGTTTTCGGGGTTTCCAAGAGACCCAGTACTTC